The 32 T cell receptor beta chains given below trace back to one sample, sequenced in a study of blood T cell repertoires in COVID-19. Assay: immunoSEQ multiplex PCR; the TCRdb copy retains only in-frame clones and omits some. This repertoire shows fewer than 350,000 clones, more than 75% found once; its top ten account for 2% to 2.5%. The sequenced sample consisted of PBMCs or T cells enriched from blood (not recorded which). These receptors were obtained from a woman in her sixties or seventies in a cohort exposed to, infected with or recovered from COVID-19 (not recorded which).

The V and J genes are TRBV19 and TRBJ2-1; TRBD1 agrees at 8 bases. J gave up 9 bases and V 2 bases, and 9 bases lay outside the gene matches. Looked up from germline, CDR1 is LNHDA and CDR2 is SQIVND (reference sequence). The CDR3 sequence is 15 residues long. The CDR3 sequence is CASSISSQGAGEQFF. The CDR3 bases are TGTGCCAGTAGTATATCGTCTCAGGGGGCGGGTGAGCAGTTCTTC.

This clone showed up just once. The J gene is TRBJ1-1, the V gene TRBV2, with 8 bases that match TRBD1. The CDR3 length is 13 residues. The junction had 6 bases not matched to a gene; V was cut back by 5 bases and J by 7 bases. Germline loops: CDR1 SNHLY, CDR2 FYNNEI. CDR3 region: CASSRTGISEAFF. CDR3 sequence (DNA): TGTGCCAGCAGTAGGACAGGGATTAGTGAAGCTTTCTTT.

The rearrangement joins TRBV19 to TRBJ2-3; the match to TRBD2 covers 7 bases. There are 15 residues in the CDR3. J lost 2 bases, V lost 2 bases, and 4 bases had no gene match. CDR1 and CDR2 from the germline V gene are LNHDA and SQIVND (reference sequence). The CDR3 sequence: CASSIREASTDTQYF. The CDR3, as DNA: TGTGCCAGTAGTATACGGGAGGCCTCCACAGATACGCAGTATTTT.

This chain joins TRBV2 and TRBJ2-7, with TRBD2 matching 9 bases. Germline values: CDR1 SNHLY, CDR2 FYNNEI. The junction had 6 bases not matched to a gene; V was cut back by 4 bases and J by 2 bases. There are 15 residues in the CDR3. CDR3 coding DNA: TGTGCCAGCAGTGGAAAGCGGGAGGTTACCTACGAGCAGTACTTC. This sequence encodes CASSGKREVTYEQYF.

The chain joins TRBV5-4 to TRBJ1-5; D unclear. Trimming stripped 2 bases from V and 4 bases from J, with 4 bases between. The CDR3 runs to 12 residues. The V gene's germline CDR1 is SGHNT and CDR2 YYREEE (reference sequence). CDR3 DNA: TGTGCCAGCAGCTTCGGTAATCAGCCCCAGCATTTT. Its protein product is CASSFGNQPQHF.

The chain links TRBV7-9 to TRBJ2-3, with 7 positions matching TRBD2. The CDR3 extends over 14 amino acids. V trimming: 6 bases; J trimming: 4 bases; junction bases outside the gene matches: 7. In germline, CDR1 is SEHNR, CDR2 FQNEAQ (reference sequence). This chain's CDR3 is CASSGGSWADTQYF. The CDR3 DNA follows: TGTGCCAGCAGTGGCGGGAGTTGGGCAGATACGCAGTATTTT.

The chain recombines TRBV28 with TRBJ2-1; weak D call: TRBD2 (6 bases). The CDR3 is 12 residues long. Deletions cut 5 bases from V and 10 bases from J, with 12 bases between. Germline CDR1 and CDR2: MDHEN and SYDVKM. This CDR3 reads CASSRLVGEQFF. DNA for the CDR3: TGTGCCAGCAGTAGACTAGTCGGAGAGCAGTTCTTC.

The V call is TRBV25-1, the J call TRBJ2-6; no clear D gene. Trimming took 3 bases from V and 0 from J, leaving 6 bases between them. The CDR3 runs 15 residues. The germline V gene has CDR1 MGHDK and CDR2 SYGVNS. CDR3 nucleotides: TGTGCCAGCAGTGATCATAGCTCTGGGGCCAACGTCCTGACTTTC. Translated: CASSDHSSGANVLTF.

V is TRBV24-1 and J is TRBJ2-3; D is undetermined. Germline-derived CDR1 and CDR2 are KGHDR and SFDVKD. V was pared by 3 bases and J by 2 bases, with 11 bases between. This CDR3 has 15 amino acids. The CDR3 sequence is CATSDARRPTDTQYF. The CDR3 coding sequence is TGTGCCACCAGTGATGCCAGGCGCCCCACAGATACGCAGTATTTT.

V and J are TRBV7-6 and TRBJ2-7; D is unclear. The V gene's germline CDR1 is SGHVS and CDR2 FNYEAQ. This CDR3 has 15 amino acids. V was cut by 1 base and J by 2 bases, with 12 bases left in between. In DNA, the CDR3 is TGTGCCAGCAGCTTAGGTCACAGCCAAGCCTACGAGCAGTACTTC. Residues: CASSLGHSQAYEQYF.

The chain has TRBV5-8 and TRBJ1-5; 7 bases are a match to TRBD1. Germline CDR1 reads SGHTS; CDR2 reads YDEGEE. The CDR3 is 14 residues long. Trimming removed 3 bases from V and 4 bases from J; junction bases left unmatched: 4. CDR3 in DNA: TGTGCCAGCAGCTCCGGGACAGCTAATCAGCCCCAGCATTTT. Protein: CASSSGTANQPQHF.

CDR3 sequence: CASSIDSTHEQFF. The CDR3 DNA is TGTGCCAGTAGTATAGATAGTACCCATGAGCAGTTCTTC. The rearrangement joins TRBV19 to TRBJ2-1; D is ambiguous. V was trimmed by 0 bases and J by 8 bases, leaving 8 bases between them. The CDR3 length is 13 residues. Germline V lookup: CDR1 LNHDA, CDR2 SQIVND (reference sequence). The full variable domain, its missing parts supplied by reference TRBV19 and TRBJ2-1, is DGGITQSPKYLFRKEGQNVTLSCEQNLNHDAMYWYRQDPGQGLRLIYYSQIVNDFQKGDIAEGYSVSREKKESFPLTVTSAQKNPTAFYLCASSIDSTHEQFFGPGTRLTVL.

V gene TRBV5-8 combines with J gene TRBJ1-5; D is undetermined. The CDR3 is made up of 14 amino acids. Trimming pared 4 bases from V and 5 bases from J, leaving 13 bases between. CDR1 is SGHTS, CDR2 YDEGEE, per germline. The CDR3 sequence: CASSLLDTYQPQHF. CDR3 bases: TGTGCCAGCAGCCTGCTCGACACTTATCAGCCCCAGCATTTT.

The rearrangement uses TRBV9 and TRBJ2-7, with TRBD2 matching over 8 bases. Germline V gene data show CDR1 as SGDLS and CDR2 as YYNGEE. The CDR3 is 15 residues long. V shed 4 bases and J 0 bases; nucleotides not matched to a gene: 6. CDR3 in amino acids: CASSLTSASSYEQYF. DNA of the CDR3: TGTGCCAGCAGCCTGACTAGCGCGAGCTCCTACGAGCAGTACTTC.

This clone was observed a few times. The chain has TRBV12-3 or TRBV12-4 and TRBJ2-7, with a possible D match to TRBD2 (5 bases). There are 13 residues in the CDR3. V lost 6 bases, J lost 3 bases, and 12 bases lay in between. CDR3 amino acids: CASSLTTFYEQYF. DNA of the CDR3: TGTGCCAGCAGCCTGACTACCTTCTACGAGCAGTACTTC.

Here the CDR3 reads CSASITAGEQYF. The CDR3 nucleotides are TGCAGTGCTAGTATTACCGCGGGTGAGCAGTACTTC. The chain uses TRBV20-1 and TRBJ2-7, with D perhaps TRBD2 (5 bases). The CDR3 runs to 12 residues. V shed 3 bases and J shed 7 bases, with 13 bases lying between them. Germline CDR1 DFQATT, CDR2 SNEGSKA (reference sequence).

The CDR3 reads CASKNTATDLSYTF. CDR3 nucleotide sequence: TGTGCCAGCAAAAATACAGCGACAGACCTCTCTTACACCTTC. V is TRBV27 and J is TRBJ1-2; a possible D gene is TRBD1 (5 bases). The V gene lost 7 bases and the J gene lost 11 bases, with 23 bases spanning the gap. The CDR3 spans 14 residues. Germline CDR1 reads MNHEY; CDR2 reads SMNVEV (reference sequence).

V usage is TRBV7-6 and J usage is TRBJ1-3; no definite D call. The germline V gene encodes CDR1 SGHVS and CDR2 FNYEAQ. CDR3 size: 11 residues. Deletions cut 5 bases from V and 8 bases from J, with 7 bases between. The DNA of the CDR3 is TGTGCCAGCAGCAGTCGGGACACCATATATTTT. The encoded protein is CASSSRDTIYF.

The genes are TRBV28 and TRBJ2-7, with 8 bases aligning to TRBD2. Looked up from germline, CDR1 is MDHEN and CDR2 is SYDVKM. V shed 1 base, J shed 5 bases, and the junction held 7 bases outside the gene matches. There are 15 residues in the CDR3. CDR3 loop: CASSLSGTRDHEQYF. In nucleotides, the CDR3 is TGTGCCAGCAGTTTATCCGGGACTAGGGACCACGAGCAGTACTTC.

The chain couples TRBV11-2 to TRBJ2-5; perhaps TRBD2 as D (5 bases). CDR3 size: 16 residues. Looked up from germline, CDR1 is SGHAT and CDR2 is FQNNGV. V was shortened by 5 bases and J by 2 bases, with 18 bases between the two germline ends. CDR3 region: CASSAHSLASQETQYF. As DNA, the CDR3 is TGTGCCAGCAGCGCCCACTCCTTAGCGTCTCAAGAGACCCAGTACTTC.

The chain employs TRBV2 and TRBJ1-5; 10 nucleotides match TRBD1. CDR3 size: 14 residues. J gave up 5 bases and V 7 bases, and 5 bases lay outside the gene matches. Germline V gene sequence: CDR1 SNHLY, CDR2 FYNNEI. The CDR3 DNA is TGTGCCAGCAATGGTGGGACAGGGGATCAGCCCCAGCATTTT. It codes for CASNGGTGDQPQHF.

This chain links TRBV7-8 with TRBJ1-4, with D perhaps matching TRBD1 (6 bases). This CDR3 region has 14 residues. Germline V gene lookup returns CDR1 SGHVS and CDR2 FQNEAQ. The ends were cut back, 5 bases at V and 8 bases at J, with 15 bases in the middle. The CDR3 DNA reads as TGTGCCAGCAGCGCGGGGGGGCGTTTGGAAAAACTGTTTTTT. Translation: CASSAGGRLEKLFF.

This clone occurred a few times. The chain links TRBV5-4 to TRBJ2-5, with 12 bases that match TRBD2. V was pared by 3 bases and J by 5 bases, with 11 bases of the junction left unmatched. The CDR3 consists of 17 residues. The germline CDR1 and CDR2 sequences are SGHNT and YYREEE (reference sequence). The CDR3, as DNA: TGTGCCAGCAGCTCAGACCGACTAGCGGGAGAGAGGGAGACCCAGTACTTC. It specifies CASSSDRLAGERETQYF.

The rearrangement links TRBV7-9 to TRBJ1-3; D gene unclear. CDR3 size: 14 residues. Germline V CDR1 and CDR2: SEHNR, FQNEAQ (reference sequence). V was shortened by 2 bases and J by 4 bases, with 9 bases between the two germline ends. The CDR3 region is CASSLSRVGNTIYF. For the CDR3, the DNA is TGTGCCAGCAGCTTATCTCGAGTCGGAAACACCATATATTTT.

This chain links TRBV5-1 with TRBJ2-3; 13 bases align to TRBD2. From germline, CDR1 is SGHRS and CDR2 YFSETQ. The CDR3 has 16 residues. V was clipped by 3 bases and J by 0 bases; unmatched bases: 1. The CDR3 here is CASSWTSGSSTDTQYF. The DNA for the CDR3 is TGCGCCAGCAGCTGGACTAGCGGGAGTAGCACAGATACGCAGTATTTT.

The CDR3 coding sequence is TGCGCCAGCAGCCAAGACCCGGGGGGAAATCAGCCCCAGCATTTT. This codes for CASSQDPGGNQPQHF. The genes are TRBV4-3 and TRBJ1-5; a possible D gene is TRBD1 (5 bases). Trimming took off 0 bases at V and 4 bases at J, with 10 bases between the two ends. This CDR3 is built from 15 residues. The germline gives CDR1 LGHNA, CDR2 YSLEER.

The chain couples TRBV28 to TRBJ1-2; 11 nucleotides line up with TRBD1. J gave up 5 bases and V 5 bases, and 16 bases lay outside the gene matches. The germline V gene has CDR1 MDHEN and CDR2 SYDVKM. There are 18 residues in the CDR3. CDR3 loop: CASSARPGQGVLGYGYTF. As DNA, the CDR3 is TGTGCCAGCAGTGCTAGGCCGGGACAGGGGGTATTAGGGTATGGCTACACCTTC.

The rearrangement uses TRBV5-6 and TRBJ1-3, with D uncertain. CDR3 length equals 14 residues. Germline V CDR1 and CDR2: SGHDT, YYEEEE. V lost 3 bases to trimming and J lost 1 base, with 8 bases between them. The CDR3 DNA sequence: TGTGCCAGCAGCTCTCAGGTATCTGGAAACACCATATATTTT. Amino acid sequence: CASSSQVSGNTIYF.

The chain combines TRBV28 with TRBJ2-7; D is possibly TRBD1 (7 bases). This CDR3 is built from 16 residues. From germline, CDR1 is MDHEN and CDR2 SYDVKM. The ends were cut back, 7 bases at V and 2 bases at J, with 21 bases in the middle. CDR3 bases: TGTGCCAGCACCAACCCAGGGGGGACAAGGCCCTACGAGCAGTACTTC. It specifies CASTNPGGTRPYEQYF.

V and J are TRBV11-2 and TRBJ1-2; 9 bases line up with TRBD1. CDR3 size: 15 residues. CDR1 is SGHAT and CDR2 is FQNNGV in the germline V gene. V was clipped by 0 bases and J by 7 bases; unmatched bases: 6. CDR3 DNA sequence: TGTGCCAGCAGCTTAGAGAACAGGGGGCGCGGTGGCTACACCTTC. This sequence encodes CASSLENRGRGGYTF. Full variable domain (rest looked up from reference TRBV11-2 and TRBJ1-2): EAGVAQSPRYKIIEKRQSVAFWCNPISGHATLYWYQQILGQGPKLLIQFQNNGVVDDSQLPKDRFSAERLKGVDSTLKIQPAKLEDSAVYLCASSLENRGRGGYTFGSGTRLTVV.

The chain has TRBV5-8 and TRBJ2-5; D perhaps matches TRBD1 (5 bases). The ends were cut back, 9 bases at V and 1 base at J, with 13 bases in the middle. Germline V lookup: CDR1 SGHTS, CDR2 YDEGEE. The CDR3 extends over 13 amino acids. The CDR3: CAIPVGPQETQYF. The CDR3 nucleotides read TGTGCCATCCCGGTGGGGCCCCAAGAGACCCAGTACTTC.

This clone was observed a handful of times. The chain is built from TRBV11-2 and TRBJ2-2; D is perhaps TRBD2 (6 bases). The CDR3 contains 14 residues. The germline gives CDR1 SGHAT, CDR2 FQNNGV. With 5 bases removed from V and 5 bases from J, the gap between germline ends came to 12 bases. The DNA of the CDR3 is TGTGCCAGCAGCACCCGACTAGAGACCGGGGAGCTGTTTTTT. The encoded protein is CASSTRLETGELFF. Full variable domain (remainder filled in from reference TRBV11-2 and TRBJ2-2): EAGVAQSPRYKIIEKRQSVAFWCNPISGHATLYWYQQILGQGPKLLIQFQNNGVVDDSQLPKDRFSAERLKGVDSTLKIQPAKLEDSAVYLCASSTRLETGELFFGEGSRLTVL.